This record looks at one T cell receptor (beta chain) sequence and its context. The V end was cut by 2 bases, the J end by 3 bases, with 8 bases between. This CDR3 region has 14 residues. Germline V gene lookup returns CDR1 MNHEY and CDR2 SMNVEV (reference sequence). This entry comes from a study of blood T cell repertoires in COVID-19. The repertoire was sequenced with immunoSEQ multiplex PCR; TCRdb's copy has only in-frame clones and lacks some. In the table there are 130,000 to 150,000 clones, over 75% of which are singletons. This TCR derives from a woman aged 50 to 60 with acute or convalescent COVID-19. Material: peripheral blood. The chain links TRBV27 to TRBJ2-1; D may be TRBD1 (6 bases). CDR3 amino acids: CASSLQGNYNEQFF. CDR3 DNA: TGTGCCAGCAGTTTACAGGGGAACTACAATGAGCAGTTCTTC.